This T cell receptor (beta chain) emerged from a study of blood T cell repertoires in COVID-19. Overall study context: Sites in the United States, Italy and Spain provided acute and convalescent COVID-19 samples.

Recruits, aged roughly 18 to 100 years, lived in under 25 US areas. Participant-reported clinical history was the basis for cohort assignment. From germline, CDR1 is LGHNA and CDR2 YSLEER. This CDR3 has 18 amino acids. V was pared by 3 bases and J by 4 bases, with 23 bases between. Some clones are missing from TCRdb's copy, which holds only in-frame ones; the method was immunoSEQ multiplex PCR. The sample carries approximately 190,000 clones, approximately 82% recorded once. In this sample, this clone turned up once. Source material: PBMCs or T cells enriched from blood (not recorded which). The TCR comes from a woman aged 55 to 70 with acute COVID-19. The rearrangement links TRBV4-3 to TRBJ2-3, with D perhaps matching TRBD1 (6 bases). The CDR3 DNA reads TGCGCCAGCAGCCATTCGCACCGGACAGCCAAGGGGCCAGATACGCAGTATTTT. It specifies CASSHSHRTAKGPDTQYF.